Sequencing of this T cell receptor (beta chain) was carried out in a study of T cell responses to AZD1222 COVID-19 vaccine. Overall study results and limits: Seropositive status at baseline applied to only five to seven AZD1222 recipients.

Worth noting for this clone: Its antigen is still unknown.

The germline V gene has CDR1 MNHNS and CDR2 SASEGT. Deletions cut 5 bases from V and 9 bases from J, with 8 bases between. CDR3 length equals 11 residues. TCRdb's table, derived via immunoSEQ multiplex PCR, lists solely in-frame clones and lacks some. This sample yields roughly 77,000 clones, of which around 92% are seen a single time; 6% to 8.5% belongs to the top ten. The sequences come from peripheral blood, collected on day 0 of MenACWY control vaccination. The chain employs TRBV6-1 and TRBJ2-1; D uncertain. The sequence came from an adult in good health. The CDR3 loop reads CASSYKGEQFF. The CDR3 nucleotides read TGTGCCAGCAGTTATAAGGGTGAGCAGTTCTTC.